This TCR beta chain was retrieved from a study of Ad26.COV2.S vaccination and SARS-CoV-2 variants. Study in general: Participant was drawn from the COV1001 Ad26.COV2.S trial arm. Into the muscle, Ad26.COV2.S was dosed once or twice, 56 days apart.

The V end was cut by 4 bases, the J end by 9 bases, with 19 bases between. The germline CDR1 and CDR2 sequences are MNHEY and SVGAGI. This CDR3 is 16 amino acids long. Treatment defined: around 19 received Ad26.COV2.S at low or high dose, single or two shots; 5 received placebo; per-sample allocation not given. Collection of the samples took place on day 63 after the first injection of vaccine or placebo. Repertoires were generated with immunoSEQ multiplex PCR, while TCRdb's copy carries only in-frame clones and drops some. The top ten hold approximately 2% of the sample, which has more than 300,000 clones, around 84% seen once. This clone was recorded only once.

Material: peripheral blood, obtained in a trial of Ad26.COV2.S vaccine versus placebo. V gene TRBV6-5 combines with J gene TRBJ1-6, with unresolved D. The receptor was derived from a person aged 18-60 years who received the Ad26.COV2.S COVID-19 vaccine or a placebo. CDR3 nucleotide sequence: TGTGCCAGCAGTTCCACCTATGCCACGGCGGGTTCACCCCTCCACTTT. This gives the protein CASSSTYATAGSPLHF.